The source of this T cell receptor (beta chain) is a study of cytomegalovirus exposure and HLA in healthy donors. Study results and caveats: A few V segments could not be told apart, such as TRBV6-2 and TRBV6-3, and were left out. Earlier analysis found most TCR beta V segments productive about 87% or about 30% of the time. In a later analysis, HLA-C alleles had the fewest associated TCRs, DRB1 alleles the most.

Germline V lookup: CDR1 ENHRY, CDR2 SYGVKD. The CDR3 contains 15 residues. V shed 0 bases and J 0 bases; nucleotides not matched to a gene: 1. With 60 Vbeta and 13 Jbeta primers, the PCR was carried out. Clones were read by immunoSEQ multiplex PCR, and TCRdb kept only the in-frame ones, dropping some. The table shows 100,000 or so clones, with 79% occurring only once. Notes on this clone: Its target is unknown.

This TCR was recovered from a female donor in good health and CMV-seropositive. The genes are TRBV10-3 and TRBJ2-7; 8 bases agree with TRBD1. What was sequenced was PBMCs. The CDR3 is CAISESTGGSYEQYF. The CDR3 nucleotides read TGTGCCATCAGTGAGTCAACAGGGGGCTCCTACGAGCAGTACTTC.